The source of this T cell receptor (beta chain) is a study of blood T cell repertoires in COVID-19. Method: immunoSEQ multiplex PCR; TCRdb's copy keeps in-frame clones and lacks some. This sample has about 320,000 clones; about 92% occur once, and the top ten carry around 2.7%. This CDR3 is built from 14 residues. Per the germline V gene, CDR1 is SEHNR and CDR2 is FQNEAQ (reference sequence). V lost 3 bases, J lost 4 bases, and 12 bases lay in between. The TCR comes from a man between 60 and 75 years old who had recovered from COVID-19. Specimen: PBMCs or T cells enriched from blood (not recorded which). The genes are TRBV7-9 and TRBJ1-2; D unclear. CDR3 protein: CASSFEGPFYGYTF. The DNA for the CDR3 is TGTGCCAGCAGCTTCGAGGGCCCCTTCTATGGCTACACCTTC.